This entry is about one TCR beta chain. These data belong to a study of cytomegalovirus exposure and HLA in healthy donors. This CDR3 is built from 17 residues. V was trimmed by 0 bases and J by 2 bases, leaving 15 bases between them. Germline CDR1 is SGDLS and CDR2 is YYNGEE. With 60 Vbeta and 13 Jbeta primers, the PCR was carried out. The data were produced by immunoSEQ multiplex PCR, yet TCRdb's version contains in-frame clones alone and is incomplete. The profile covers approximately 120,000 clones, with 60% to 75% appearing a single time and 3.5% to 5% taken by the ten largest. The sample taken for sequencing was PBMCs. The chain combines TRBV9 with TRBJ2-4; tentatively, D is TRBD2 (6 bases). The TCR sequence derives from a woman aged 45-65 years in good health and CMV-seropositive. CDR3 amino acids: CASSVDGGDGTKNIQYF. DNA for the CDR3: TGTGCCAGCAGCGTAGATGGAGGGGATGGGACCAAAAACATTCAGTACTTC.